This TCR beta chain comes out of a study of blood T cell repertoires in COVID-19. Study in general: COVID-19 samples, acute and convalescent, were from the United States, Italy and Spain. The cDNA or gDNA used as material had been derived from T cells, B-cell-depleted T cells, or PBMCs.

The Seattle site enrolled patients during active infection and followed them longitudinally. With V trimmed by 5 bases and J by 1 base, 8 bases remained unmatched. CDR3 length: 16 residues. Per the germline V gene, CDR1 is SGHAT and CDR2 is FQNNGV. Original processing methods: The authors estimated nucleated cell counts from reference gene primer amplification. Sequencing used immunoSEQ multiplex PCR; TCRdb keeps in-frame clones, though not all of them. That table is the source of V, J and clone size, and D and trimming were worked out from the DNA. The sample lists roughly 480,000 clones, roughly 87% occurring once. This clone was seen more than once but under ten times.

Sequenced material: peripheral blood. This rearrangement joins TRBV11-2 to TRBJ2-3; TRBD2 matches 8 bases. The source of this sequence is a man aged 18 to 29 with COVID-19, enrolled during active disease. The CDR3 DNA follows: TGTGCCAGCAGCGCGTACGGGGGGGCCGGCACAGATACGCAGTATTTT. Its translation is CASSAYGGAGTDTQYF.